This TCR beta chain originates from a study of early T cells in non-severe SARS-CoV-2 infection. As for the study in general: The study sequenced bulk RNA from unsorted whole blood, with chains unpaired. Study-wide findings and caveats: Anti-spike CD8 specificities were favored by VDJdb matching, whose results missed private and CD4 specificities.

This CDR3 is built from 17 residues. The germline V and J ends were trimmed by 5 bases and 9 bases, with 28 bases remaining between them. Germline CDR1 reads MRHNA; CDR2 reads SNTAGT. This clonotype came up many times. Its cognate antigen is unknown. Tagging with unique molecular identifiers was applied to individual cDNA molecules. In TCRdb, the 5' RACE reads were re-called with MiXCR into one record per CDR3 protein. The table has some 25,000 distinct CDR3 sequences, 4.3% seen once. The sample comprised whole blood. The V call is TRBV6-4, the J call TRBJ1-2; maybe TRBD1 (6 bases). The sequence was obtained from an adult who was a healthcare worker with PCR-confirmed SARS-CoV-2 infection or an uninfected control (not recorded which). The CDR3 DNA reads as TGTGCCAGCAGTTGTTGGGGGCAGATCGGAGGGCTTTGGAGCTACACCTTC. This gives the protein CASSCWGQIGGLWSYTF.